This T cell receptor (beta chain) is from a study of CD8+CD57+ T cells in acquired aplastic anemia. Looking at the study overall: Sorted CD4+ and CD8+ cells yielded around 3.2 ug of DNA on average. The study, taken as a whole, reports: Roughly 30 CD8+ CDR3 sequences occurred in both the patients and the controls. Patients and controls were not found to differ significantly in CD8+ Simpson's diversity.

J was trimmed by 0 bases and V by 8 bases; bases with no gene match: 8. The CDR3 contains 15 residues. Germline V CDR1 and CDR2: KGHDR, SFDVKD. Genomic DNA templated the TCR beta VDJ and CDR3 profiling. A single record per CDR3 protein comes from TCRdb applying MiXCR to the reads. Of 150,000 to 200,000 distinct CDR3 sequences in the sample, around 66% were seen once. Points on this clonotype: What it binds is not known.

The receptor's source is a human donor with severe aplastic anemia or a healthy control (not recorded which). Material: sorted CD4+, CD8+, or CD8+CD57+ T cells (not recorded which) from PBMCs. The gene calls are TRBV24-1 and TRBJ2-5; 7 bases are shared with TRBD1. This CDR3 reads CATIPRDSNQETQYF. The DNA of the CDR3 is TGTGCCACCATCCCTCGGGACAGCAACCAAGAGACCCAGTACTTC.